Listed here are 18 T cell receptor beta chains from one sample, sequenced in a study of tumour-infiltrating T cells in Burkitt lymphoma. Produced via immunoSEQ multiplex PCR; TCRdb's table is partial and in-frame only. The sample holds 2,000 to 2,500 clones, around 72% seen once. Sequencing was carried out using tumor tissue. All receptors derive from a human donor with diffuse large B-cell lymphoma.

The chain employs TRBV11-3 and TRBJ2-7, with a possible D match to TRBD2 (5 bases). The length of the CDR3 is 15 residues. V dropped 5 bases and J dropped 2 bases, with 16 bases sitting between them. The germline gives CDR1 SGHNT, CDR2 YENEEA. Written as DNA, the CDR3 is TGTGCCAGCAGCCAAGGGAGCCCCACCACCTACGAGCAGTACTTC. Encoded protein: CASSQGSPTTYEQYF.

This chain links TRBV14 with TRBJ2-1; the D is unclear. The ends were cut back, 3 bases at V and 7 bases at J, with 19 bases in the middle. The CDR3 loop spans 16 amino acids. The germline gives CDR1 SGHDN, CDR2 FVKESK. CDR3 in amino acids: CASSQPGVGNRNEQFF. The CDR3 DNA reads as TGTGCCAGCAGCCAGCCCGGAGTGGGTAATCGGAATGAGCAGTTCTTC. Looking up the rest from reference TRBV14 and TRBJ2-1 gives the full variable domain: EAGVTQFPSHSVIEKGQTVTLRCDPISGHDNLYWYRRVMGKEIKFLLHFVKESKQDESGMPNNRFLAERTGGTYSTLKVQPAELEDSGVYFCASSQPGVGNRNEQFFGPGTRLTVL.

CDR3 DNA: TGTGCCTGGAGCTGGGGACAGGGGACCTACGAGCAGTACTTC. Residues: CAWSWGQGTYEQYF. This chain joins TRBV30 and TRBJ2-7; TRBD1 aligns across 10 bases. Germline assignment: CDR1 GTSNPN and CDR2 SVGIG (reference sequence). The V and J ends lost 3 bases and 2 bases, in that order; junction bases with no gene match: 4. This CDR3 contains 14 residues.

The chain recombines TRBV11-1 with TRBJ2-2, with D perhaps matching TRBD1 or TRBD2 (5 bases each). The CDR3 has 15 amino acids. V lost 5 bases and J 7 bases, leaving 17 bases between the germline ends. Germline V lookup: CDR1 SGHAT, CDR2 FQDESV (reference sequence). DNA for the CDR3: TGTGCCAGCAGCCCGCTTGAGGGGAATCACGGGGAGCTGTTTTTT. Translating it yields CASSPLEGNHGELFF.

The chain links TRBV5-4 to TRBJ2-7, with TRBD1 matching 12 bases. The germline CDR1 and CDR2 sequences are SGHNT and YYREEE (reference sequence). This CDR3 has 15 amino acids. V was clipped by 5 bases and J by 4 bases; unmatched bases: 7. The CDR3 DNA follows: TGTGCCAGCAGTTCCGGGACAGGGGGCTTATACGAGCAGTACTTC. Translated, it gives CASSSGTGGLYEQYF.

This sequence joins TRBV9 and TRBJ2-3; perhaps TRBD2 as D (6 bases). Germline V gene sequence: CDR1 SGDLS, CDR2 YYNGEE. The CDR3 has 15 residues. V lost 4 bases and J 7 bases, leaving 19 bases between the germline ends. In DNA, the CDR3 is TGTGCCAGCAGCCCCGCCGGGACTGCACTTAATACGCAGTATTTT. Translated: CASSPAGTALNTQYF.

This clone showed up just a few times. This chain uses TRBV4-1 with TRBJ2-7; D is ambiguous. Trimming shortened V by 2 bases and J by 3 bases, and 8 bases separated the two germline ends. CDR3 length: 13 residues. Germline-derived CDR1 and CDR2 are MGHRA and YSYEKL. This CDR3 reads CASSQSEGYEQYF. CDR3 nucleotide sequence: TGCGCCAGCAGCCAAAGTGAAGGCTACGAGCAGTACTTC.

The chain recombines TRBV2 with TRBJ2-3; 7 positions agree with TRBD2. Germline V gives CDR1 SNHLY, CDR2 FYNNEI. CDR3 length: 15 residues. V lost 2 bases, J lost 2 bases, and 4 bases stayed unmatched. The chain's CDR3 is CASSETSEFTDTQYF. CDR3 nucleotides: TGTGCCAGCAGTGAAACTAGCGAGTTCACAGATACGCAGTATTTT.

The chain carries TRBV5-4 and TRBJ2-7; TRBD1 agrees at 11 bases. V lost 5 bases, J lost 4 bases, and 8 bases stayed unmatched. Germline lookup yields CDR1 SGHNT and CDR2 YYREEE (reference sequence). This CDR3 spans 15 amino acids. For the CDR3, the DNA is TGTGCCAGCAGTCAAGGTGGACAGGGGGCGTACGAGCAGTACTTC. Protein product: CASSQGGQGAYEQYF.

The gene calls are TRBV2 and TRBJ1-1, with D perhaps TRBD1 (6 bases). The CDR3 has 11 amino acids. CDR1 and CDR2 (germline): SNHLY, FYNNEI. The germline V and J ends were trimmed by 6 bases and 7 bases, with 9 bases remaining between them. The CDR3 DNA follows: TGTGCCAGCAGCGGACAGATTGAAGCTTTCTTT. Translating gives CASSGQIEAFF.

The V call is TRBV18, the J call TRBJ2-5, with D possibly being TRBD1 (6 bases). V lost 0 bases, J lost 5 bases, and 19 bases lay in between. The CDR3 has 17 residues. Germline V lookup: CDR1 KGHSH, CDR2 LQKENI. In DNA form, the CDR3 reads TGTGCCAGCTCACCACCACCGGGGACAATAATAGGGGAGACCCAGTACTTC. Its translation is CASSPPPGTIIGETQYF.

This clone came up a few times. The chain uses TRBV21-1 and TRBJ1-1. TRBV21-1 is listed as a pseudogene. The CDR3 spans 14 residues. For the CDR3, the DNA is TGTGCCAGCAGCAAAGTCGGGGGGCGGACTGAAGCTTTCTTT. Its translation: CASSKVGGRTEAFF.

In its sample, this clone was seen a few times. The chain recombines TRBV4-2 with TRBJ1-1, with TRBD1 matching over 8 bases. CDR3 size: 15 residues. Trimming cost V 4 bases and J 0 bases; bases outside gene matches: 4. Germline V gene lookup returns CDR1 LGHNA and CDR2 YNFKEQ. This CDR3 is CASSLGQGVNTEAFF. The CDR3 DNA is TGTGCCAGCAGCCTTGGACAGGGCGTGAACACTGAAGCTTTCTTT.

V and J are TRBV6-5 and TRBJ1-1; 7 bases map to TRBD1. CDR3 length equals 12 residues. In germline, CDR1 is MNHEY, CDR2 SVGAGI. V shed 5 bases, J shed 5 bases, and the junction held 2 bases outside the gene matches. The CDR3 DNA reads TGTGCCAGCAGTCCGACAGGGACTGAAGCTTTCTTT. Its translation: CASSPTGTEAFF.

This clone turned up a few times. J is TRBJ2-7 and V is TRBV5-4, with 9 bases aligning to TRBD1. The CDR3 runs to 17 residues. Germline trimming cut 4 bases from V and 3 bases from J; bases unmatched to any gene: 14. In germline, CDR1 is SGHNT, CDR2 YYREEE (reference sequence). Here the CDR3 reads CASSAGQGSGRIYEQYF. CDR3 nucleotide sequence: TGTGCCAGCAGCGCGGGACAGGGTTCGGGAAGGATCTACGAGCAGTACTTC.

The V call is TRBV30, the J call TRBJ1-4, with D tentatively TRBD1 (5 bases). Trimming shortened V by 4 bases and J by 5 bases, and 14 bases separated the two germline ends. Germline-derived CDR1 and CDR2 are GTSNPN and SVGIG (reference sequence). The CDR3 contains 14 residues. This CDR3 reads CAWTLTGGNEKLFF. CDR3 bases: TGTGCCTGGACCCTAACAGGAGGAAATGAAAAACTGTTTTTT. Full variable domain (remainder filled in from reference TRBV30 and TRBJ1-4): SQTIHQWPATLVQPVGSPLSLECTVEGTSNPNLYWYRQAAGRGLQLLFYSVGIGQISSEVPQNLSASRPQDRQFILSSKKLLLSDSGFYLCAWTLTGGNEKLFFGSGTQLSVL.

This clone came up once. The chain uses TRBV11-3 and TRBJ2-7, with 9 bases fitting TRBD2. The CDR3 contains 17 residues. The germline CDR1 and CDR2 sequences are SGHNT and YENEEA. V shed 0 bases, J shed 3 bases, and the junction held 9 bases outside the gene matches. DNA for the CDR3: TGTGCCAGCAGCTTAGAAAGAGGGGTAGCGGGGGACTACGAGCAGTACTTC. Its protein is CASSLERGVAGDYEQYF.

The V and J genes are TRBV5-6 and TRBJ1-2; TRBD1 might be the D (5 bases). The CDR3 loop spans 14 amino acids. V was pared by 4 bases and J by 4 bases, with 14 bases between. Germline assignment: CDR1 SGHDT and CDR2 YYEEEE. CDR3 nucleotides: TGTGCCAGCAGCCAGGGATCTCTGGGCTATGGCTACACCTTC. This sequence encodes CASSQGSLGYGYTF.